The sequence of this T cell receptor (beta chain) was determined in a study of cytomegalovirus exposure and HLA in healthy donors. Broader study findings: Associated with cytomegalovirus, according to the listing, were 164 TCR beta chains. In a later analysis, first-cohort TCR clusters were found to tend to co-occur in the 95 to 150 validation repertoires.

Comment on this clone: Its antigen is currently unknown.

The data were produced by immunoSEQ multiplex PCR, yet TCRdb's version contains in-frame clones alone and is incomplete. The table includes some 270,000 clones, approximately 83% detected once. This receptor was obtained from a woman aged 18-29 years in good health and CMV-seronegative. Sequences were obtained from PBMCs.

The CDR3 is CASTSSGRAGAETQYF. Written as DNA, the CDR3 is TGCGCCAGTACTTCCAGCGGGAGGGCCGGAGCAGAGACCCAGTACTTC. This sequence joins TRBV5-1 and TRBJ2-5, with 10 nucleotides matching TRBD2. The CDR3 contains 16 residues. Germline lookup yields CDR1 SGHRS and CDR2 YFSETQ. J was trimmed by 4 bases and V by 8 bases; bases with no gene match: 14. The entire variable domain, with the rest obtained from reference TRBV5-1 and TRBJ2-5, is as follows: KAGVTQTPRYLIKTRGQQVTLSCSPISGHRSVSWYQQTPGQGLQFLFEYFSETQRNKGNFPGRFSGRQFSNSRSEMNVSTLELGDSALYLCASTSSGRAGAETQYFGPGTRLLVL.